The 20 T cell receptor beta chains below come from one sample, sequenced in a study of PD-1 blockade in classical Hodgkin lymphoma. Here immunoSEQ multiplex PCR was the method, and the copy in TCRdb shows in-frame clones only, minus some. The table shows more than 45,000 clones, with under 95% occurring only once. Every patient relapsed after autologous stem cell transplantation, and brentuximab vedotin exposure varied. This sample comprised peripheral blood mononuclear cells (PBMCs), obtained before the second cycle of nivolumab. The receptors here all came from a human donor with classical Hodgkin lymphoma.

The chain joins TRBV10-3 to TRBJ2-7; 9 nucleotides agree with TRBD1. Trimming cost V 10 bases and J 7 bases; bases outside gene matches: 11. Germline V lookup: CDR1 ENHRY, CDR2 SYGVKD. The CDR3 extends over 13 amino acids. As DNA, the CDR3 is TGTGCCACCCGGGACAGGGACGGACAAGAGCAGTACTTC. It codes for CATRDRDGQEQYF.

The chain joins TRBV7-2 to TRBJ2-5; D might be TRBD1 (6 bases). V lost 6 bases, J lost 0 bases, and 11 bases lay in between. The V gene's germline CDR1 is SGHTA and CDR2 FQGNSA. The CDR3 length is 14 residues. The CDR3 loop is CASSYRQDQETQYF. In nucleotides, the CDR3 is TGTGCCAGCAGTTACAGACAGGACCAAGAGACCCAGTACTTC.

CDR3 loop: CASSPWDRGNQPQHF. CDR3 in DNA: TGTGCCAGCAGTCCCTGGGACAGGGGAAATCAGCCCCAGCATTTT. The gene calls are TRBV6-5 and TRBJ1-5; 10 positions match TRBD1. There are 15 residues in the CDR3. J gave up 4 bases and V 5 bases, and 5 bases lay outside the gene matches. Germline CDR1 MNHEY, CDR2 SVGAGI.

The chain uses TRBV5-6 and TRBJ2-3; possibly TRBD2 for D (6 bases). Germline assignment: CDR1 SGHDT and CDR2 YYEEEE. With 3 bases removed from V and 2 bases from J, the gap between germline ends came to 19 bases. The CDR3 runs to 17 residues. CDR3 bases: TGTGCCAGCAGCTCGCCCTGGCGGGGAACGAACACAGATACGCAGTATTTT. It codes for CASSSPWRGTNTDTQYF.

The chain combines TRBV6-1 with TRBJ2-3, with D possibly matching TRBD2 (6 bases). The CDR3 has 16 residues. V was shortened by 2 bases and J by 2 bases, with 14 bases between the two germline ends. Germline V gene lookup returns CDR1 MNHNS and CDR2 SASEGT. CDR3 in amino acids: CASSETRGRLTDTQYF. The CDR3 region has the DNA TGTGCCAGCAGTGAAACGCGGGGCAGGCTCACAGATACGCAGTATTTT.

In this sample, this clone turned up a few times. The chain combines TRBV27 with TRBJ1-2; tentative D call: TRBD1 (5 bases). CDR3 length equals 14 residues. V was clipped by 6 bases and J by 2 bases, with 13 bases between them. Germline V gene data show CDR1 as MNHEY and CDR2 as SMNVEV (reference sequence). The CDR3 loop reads CASRPGMGNYGYTF. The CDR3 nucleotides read TGTGCCAGCAGGCCAGGGATGGGGAACTATGGCTACACCTTC.

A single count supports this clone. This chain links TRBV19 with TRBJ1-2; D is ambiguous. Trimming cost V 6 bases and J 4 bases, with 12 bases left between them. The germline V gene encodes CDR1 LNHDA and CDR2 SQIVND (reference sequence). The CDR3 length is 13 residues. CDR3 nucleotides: TGTGCCAGTAGACGGTCATCCGGCTATGGCTACACCTTC. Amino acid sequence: CASRRSSGYGYTF. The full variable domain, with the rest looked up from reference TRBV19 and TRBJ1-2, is DGGITQSPKYLFRKEGQNVTLSCEQNLNHDAMYWYRQDPGQGLRLIYYSQIVNDFQKGDIAEGYSVSREKKESFPLTVTSAQKNPTAFYLCASRRSSGYGYTFGSGTRLTVV.

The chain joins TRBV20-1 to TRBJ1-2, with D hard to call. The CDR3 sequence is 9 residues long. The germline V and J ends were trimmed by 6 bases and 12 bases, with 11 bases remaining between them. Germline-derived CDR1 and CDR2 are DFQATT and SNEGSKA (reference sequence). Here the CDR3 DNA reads TGCAGTGCCCTTGGCGGTCACACCTTC. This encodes CSALGGHTF.

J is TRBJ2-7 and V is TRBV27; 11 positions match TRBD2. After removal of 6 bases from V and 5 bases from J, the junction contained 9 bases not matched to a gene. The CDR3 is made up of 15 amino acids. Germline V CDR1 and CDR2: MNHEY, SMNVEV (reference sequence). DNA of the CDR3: TGTGCCAGCAGGCCCGGGACTAGCGGAGGGCACGAGCAGTACTTC. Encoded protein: CASRPGTSGGHEQYF.

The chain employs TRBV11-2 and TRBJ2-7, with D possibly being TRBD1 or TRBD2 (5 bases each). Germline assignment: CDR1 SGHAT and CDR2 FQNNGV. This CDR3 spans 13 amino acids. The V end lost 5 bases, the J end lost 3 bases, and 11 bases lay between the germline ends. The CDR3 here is CASSMGVLYEQYF. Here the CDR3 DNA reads TGTGCCAGCAGCATGGGGGTCCTCTACGAGCAGTACTTC.

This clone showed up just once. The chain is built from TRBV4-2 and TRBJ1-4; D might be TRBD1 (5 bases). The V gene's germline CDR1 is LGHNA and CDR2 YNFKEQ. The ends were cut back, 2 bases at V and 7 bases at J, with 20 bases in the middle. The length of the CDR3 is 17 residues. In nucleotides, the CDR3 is TGTGCCAGCAGCCAAAATGCGCAGGGTAGCCCTAGTGAAAAACTGTTTTTT. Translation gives CASSQNAQGSPSEKLFF.

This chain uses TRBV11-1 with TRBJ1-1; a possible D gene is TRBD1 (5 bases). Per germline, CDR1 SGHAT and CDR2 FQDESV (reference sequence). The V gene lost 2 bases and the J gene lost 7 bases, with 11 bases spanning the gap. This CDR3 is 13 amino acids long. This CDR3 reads CASSLLRTGEAFF. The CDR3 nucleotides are TGTGCCAGCAGCTTACTCAGAACAGGTGAAGCTTTCTTT.

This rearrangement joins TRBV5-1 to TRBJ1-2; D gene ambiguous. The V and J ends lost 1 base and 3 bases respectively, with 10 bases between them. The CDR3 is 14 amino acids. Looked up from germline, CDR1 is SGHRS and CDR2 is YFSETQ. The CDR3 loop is CASSLTSTDYGYTF. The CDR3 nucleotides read TGCGCCAGCAGCTTGACGTCAACGGACTATGGCTACACCTTC.

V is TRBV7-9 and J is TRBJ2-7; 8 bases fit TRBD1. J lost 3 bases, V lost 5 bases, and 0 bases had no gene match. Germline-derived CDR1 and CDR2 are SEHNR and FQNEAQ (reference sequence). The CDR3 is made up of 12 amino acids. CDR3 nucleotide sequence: TGTGCCAGCAGCGGACAGGGCTACGAGCAGTACTTC. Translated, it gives CASSGQGYEQYF.

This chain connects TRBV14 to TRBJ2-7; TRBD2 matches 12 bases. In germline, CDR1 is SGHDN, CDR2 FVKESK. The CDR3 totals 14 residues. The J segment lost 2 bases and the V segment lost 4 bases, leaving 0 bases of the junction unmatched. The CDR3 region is CASSRTSGTYEQYF. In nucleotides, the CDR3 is TGTGCCAGCAGCCGGACTAGCGGGACCTACGAGCAGTACTTC.

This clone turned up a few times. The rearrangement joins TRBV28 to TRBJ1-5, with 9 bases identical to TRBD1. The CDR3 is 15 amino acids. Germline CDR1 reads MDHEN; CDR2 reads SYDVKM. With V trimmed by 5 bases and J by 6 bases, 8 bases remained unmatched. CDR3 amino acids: CASSRTGGMGQPQHF. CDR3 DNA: TGTGCCAGCAGTCGTACAGGGGGCATGGGTCAGCCCCAGCATTTT. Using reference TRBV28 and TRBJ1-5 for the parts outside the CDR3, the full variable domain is DVKVTQSSRYLVKRTGEKVFLECVQDMDHENMFWYRQDPGLGLRLIYFSYDVKMKEKGDIPEGYSVSREKKERFSLILESASTNQTSMYLCASSRTGGMGQPQHFGDGTRLSIL.

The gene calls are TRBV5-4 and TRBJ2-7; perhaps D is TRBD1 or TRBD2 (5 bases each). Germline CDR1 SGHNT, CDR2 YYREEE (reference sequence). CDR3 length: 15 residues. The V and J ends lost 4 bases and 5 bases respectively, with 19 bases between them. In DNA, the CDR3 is TGTGCCAGCAGCCCCGCCGGGACCCCGGAGGACGAGCAGTACTTC. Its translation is CASSPAGTPEDEQYF.

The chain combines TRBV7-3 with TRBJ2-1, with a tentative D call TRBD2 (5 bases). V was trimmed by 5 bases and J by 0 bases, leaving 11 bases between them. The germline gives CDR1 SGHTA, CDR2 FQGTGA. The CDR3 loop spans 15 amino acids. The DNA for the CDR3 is TGTGCCAGCAGCCCGAGACTAAGCTCCTACAATGAGCAGTTCTTC. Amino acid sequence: CASSPRLSSYNEQFF.

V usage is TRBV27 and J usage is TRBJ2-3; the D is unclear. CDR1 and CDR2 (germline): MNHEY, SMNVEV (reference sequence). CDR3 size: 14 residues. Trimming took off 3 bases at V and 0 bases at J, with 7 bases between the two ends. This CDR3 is CASSFFTSTDTQYF. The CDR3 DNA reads TGTGCCAGCAGTTTTTTCACGAGCACAGATACGCAGTATTTT.

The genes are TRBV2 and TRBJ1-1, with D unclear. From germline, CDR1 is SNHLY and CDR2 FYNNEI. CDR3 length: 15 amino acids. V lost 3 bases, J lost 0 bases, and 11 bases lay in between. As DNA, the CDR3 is TGTGCCAGCAGTGATTTGGGCAGCTTGAACACTGAAGCTTTCTTT. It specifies CASSDLGSLNTEAFF.